These T cell receptor beta chains were read from a single sample in a study of T-cell memory formation after mild COVID-19. TCRdb independently ran MiXCR on the 5' RACE reads; one entry per CDR3 protein. The sample records 400,000 to 500,000 distinct CDR3 sequences, approximately 20% being singletons. The sample taken for sequencing was PBMCs or a T cell subset sorted from them (not recorded which). The receptors were sampled from an adult woman who had mild COVID-19 (a few samples of this study predate the infection). Cell type and time point are not known. CDR3s include the opening cysteine and the closing phenylalanine or tryptophan. D genes are given only for firm matches. The size of a clone is reported for some rows only, either as once, few or many, or as a class for expanded clones.

j_call	v_call	d_call	clone_size	cdr3_aa	cdr3_nt
TRBJ2-1	TRBV30	.	few	CAWMGSSYNEQFF	TGTGCCTGGATGGGGAGCTCCTACAATGAGCAGTTCTTC
TRBJ2-7	TRBV15	.	few	CATRRDGYYEQYF	TGTGCCACACGCCGGGACGGGTACTACGAGCAGTACTTC
TRBJ1-4	TRBV12-3/TRBV12-4	.	.	CASSQQGGEKLFF	TGTGCCAGCAGCCAACAGGGTGGTGAAAAACTGTTTTTT
TRBJ2-1	TRBV7-9	TRBD2	.	CASSPLAGGFYNEQFF	TGTGCCAGCAGCCCGCTAGCGGGAGGATTCTACAATGAGCAGTTCTTC
TRBJ2-5	TRBV11-2	TRBD2	.	CASSFGSGQETQYF	TGTGCCAGCAGCTTCGGTAGCGGGCAAGAGACCCAGTACTTC
TRBJ2-6	TRBV12-3/TRBV12-4	TRBD1	few	CASSLQQGDGANVLTF	TGTGCCAGCAGCCTTCAACAGGGGGACGGGGCCAACGTCCTGACTTTC
TRBJ1-2	TRBV29-1	.	.	CSVVYRDAVFGYTF	TGCAGCGTTGTGTATCGGGACGCAGTGTTTGGCTACACCTTC
TRBJ1-1	TRBV6-5	.	.	CASSYSAVPNTEAFF	TGTGCCAGCAGTTACTCAGCGGTTCCGAACACTGAAGCTTTCTTT
TRBJ1-3	TRBV15	.	.	CATSSPSPATGNTIYF	TGTGCCACCAGCAGCCCTTCCCCAGCTACTGGAAACACCATATATTTT
TRBJ2-3	TRBV7-9	TRBD2	.	CASSPRVGAGGRNTQYF	TGTGCCAGCAGCCCCCGTGTTGGGGCGGGGGGCAGGAATACGCAGTATTTT
TRBJ2-7	TRBV5-8	.	few	CASSDLSIPVNEQYF	TGTGCCAGCAGCGATCTCAGTATACCCGTCAACGAGCAGTACTTC
TRBJ2-5	TRBV5-5	.	.	CASSLLTADEETQYF	TGTGCCAGCAGCTTGCTGACGGCCGACGAAGAGACCCAGTACTTC
TRBJ2-1	TRBV12-3/TRBV12-4	TRBD1	few	CASSFSLDRANNEQFF	TGTGCCAGCAGTTTTTCTCTGGACAGGGCCAACAATGAGCAGTTCTTC
TRBJ2-3	TRBV5-1	TRBD1	few	CASSWDRHTDTQYF	TGCGCCAGCAGCTGGGACAGACACACAGATACGCAGTATTTT
TRBJ1-3	TRBV6-6	.	.	CASSSRGFGNTIYF	TGTGCCAGCAGTTCCAGGGGTTTTGGAAACACCATATATTTT
TRBJ2-1	TRBV12-3/TRBV12-4	TRBD2	few	CASRDATSEETYNEQFF	TGTGCCAGCAGGGACGCGACTAGCGAAGAAACGTACAATGAGCAGTTCTTC
TRBJ2-2	TRBV7-9	.	.	CASSNPLGSTGELFF	TGTGCCAGCAGCAACCCACTAGGAAGCACCGGGGAGCTGTTTTTT
TRBJ2-2	TRBV12-3/TRBV12-4	.	few	CASTLGMFGSGELFF	TGTGCCAGCACCCTGGGTATGTTCGGTTCCGGGGAGCTGTTTTTT
TRBJ1-5	TRBV2	.	once	CASRGQGLGQPQHF	TGTGCCAGCAGGGGACAAGGGTTAGGCCAGCCCCAGCATTTT
TRBJ2-3	TRBV12-3/TRBV12-4	TRBD2	.	CASRPRGAGGPDTQYF	TGTGCCAGCAGGCCCCGGGGAGCGGGGGGCCCAGATACGCAGTATTTT
TRBJ2-1	TRBV12-3/TRBV12-4	.	.	CASSPDGDNEQFF	TGTGCCAGCAGTCCAGACGGTGACAATGAGCAGTTCTTC
TRBJ1-3	TRBV7-6	.	.	CASSIAQGYSGNTIYF	TGTGCCAGCAGCATTGCACAGGGTTACTCTGGAAACACCATATATTTT
TRBJ2-2	TRBV5-1	.	few	CASSLAQYTGELFF	TGCGCCAGCAGCTTGGCTCAATACACCGGGGAGCTGTTTTTT
TRBJ2-2	TRBV27	TRBD1	.	CASSRRDSLTGELFF	TGTGCCAGCTCTCGCCGGGACAGCCTCACCGGGGAGCTGTTTTTT
TRBJ1-2	TRBV5-1	.	few	CASSPKRDTGGYGYTF	TGCGCCAGCAGCCCTAAACGGGACACCGGAGGCTATGGCTACACCTTC
TRBJ1-5	TRBV4-3	.	.	CASSQDGMGNQPQHF	TGCGCCAGCAGCCAAGACGGAATGGGTAATCAGCCCCAGCATTTT
TRBJ2-1	TRBV25-1	TRBD2	few	CASSALLAGAYNEQFF	TGTGCCAGCAGTGCCCTCTTGGCGGGAGCGTACAATGAGCAGTTCTTC
TRBJ2-7	TRBV6-5	.	few	CATRDWNYEQYF	TGTGCCACCCGGGACTGGAACTACGAGCAGTACTTC
TRBJ2-7	TRBV7-3	.	.	CASSQTDDGEQYF	TGTGCCAGCAGCCAGACGGACGATGGGGAGCAGTACTTC
TRBJ2-5	TRBV12-3/TRBV12-4	TRBD2	few	CASSLALAGGNGETQYF	TGTGCCAGCAGTTTAGCTCTAGCGGGGGGAAACGGAGAGACCCAGTACTTC
TRBJ2-7	TRBV5-1	.	once	CASSPRDTTYEQYF	TGCGCCAGCAGCCCCCGAGACACGACCTACGAGCAGTACTTC
TRBJ2-1	TRBV18	.	.	CASSPARGRDEQFF	TGTGCCAGCTCACCGGCTAGGGGGAGAGATGAGCAGTTCTTC
TRBJ1-4	TRBV20-1	TRBD1	few	CSARRADRSEKLFF	TGCAGTGCTAGGAGGGCGGACAGGTCTGAAAAACTGTTTTTT
TRBJ2-3	TRBV20-1	TRBD2	.	CSAEAGGPNTQYF	TGCAGTGCTGAGGCGGGAGGGCCTAATACGCAGTATTTT
TRBJ2-7	TRBV3-1	.	few	CASSQGRYEQYF	TGTGCCAGCAGCCAAGGCCGCTACGAGCAGTACTTC
TRBJ2-7	TRBV9	.	few	CASSVGAAYEQYF	TGTGCCAGCAGCGTAGGAGCGGCCTACGAGCAGTACTTC
TRBJ2-5	TRBV7-7	.	.	CASSLDSKETQYF	TGTGCTAGCAGCTTAGATAGTAAAGAGACCCAGTACTTC
TRBJ2-1	TRBV7-2	.	.	CASSLVGGNEQFF	TGTGCCAGCAGCTTAGTAGGTGGCAATGAGCAGTTCTTC
TRBJ1-6	TRBV12-3/TRBV12-4	.	.	CASSLNGPLHF	TGTGCCAGCAGTTTAAACGGCCCCCTCCACTTT
TRBJ1-1	TRBV11-2	.	.	CASSLSPLGVFTEAFF	TGTGCCAGCAGCTTATCCCCCCTGGGGGTGTTCACTGAAGCTTTCTTT
TRBJ2-7	TRBV7-9	TRBD2	.	CASSTSGRPSYEQYF	TGTGCCAGCAGCACCAGCGGGAGGCCCTCCTACGAGCAGTACTTC